This TCR beta chain appears in the sequencing data of a study of CD4+ T cells in melanoma. Concerning this clone: As yet, its antigen is unknown.

This CDR3 region has 13 residues. V lost 0 bases to trimming and J lost 9 bases, with 9 bases between them. Per the germline V gene, CDR1 is LNHNV and CDR2 is YYDKDF (reference sequence). Overall study results and limits: Neoantigen-specific CD4+ T cells in melanoma reportedly had diverse differentiation states. A reported correlation linked neoantigen-specific CD4+ T cells to CD8+, macrophage and B cell function.

Measured with immunoSEQ multiplex PCR; TCRdb has only the in-frame clones, and not every one. The sample consists of about 50,000 clones, about 91% of them appearing once. This TCR came from a human donor with melanoma. The chain is built from TRBV15 and TRBJ2-1; D could derive from TRBD1 or TRBD2 (6 bases each). Specimen: peripheral blood. In DNA form, the CDR3 reads TGTGCCACCAGCAGAGAAGGGGGAGGTGAGCAGTTCTTC. Its translation: CATSREGGGEQFF.